Here is one T cell receptor (beta chain) with its context. The sample holds one count of this clonotype. Its antigen is unknown. The sample holds no much larger clone one base away, and base qualities are not on file. Evidence from one read is weak. Read against the paper, the sample's treatment or condition label means: in vitro stimulation with specific CMV peptide epitopes to enrich CMV-specific T cells. The sample originates from a study of T cell repertoires in cytomegalovirus infection (dated by TCRdb to between 2018 and 2021). Background for the entire study: The peptide stimulations were aimed at well-studied HLA-B-restricted epitopes as well as recently identified HLA-C-restricted CMV epitopes, whose presentation resists viral immunomodulation. Donor HLA type was relevant to the analysis, because carriage of CMV infection together with the matching HLA type was indicated by public TCR beta signatures.

General study outcomes and caveats: The ex vivo response was dominated by HLA-C-restricted CMV-specific TCR beta clonotypes, which also provided the single most frequent clonotype in two of eight donors. In both this cohort and an independent cohort of several hundred donors, the cumulative frequency of public TCR beta family members distinguished carriers of CMV infection plus the relevant HLA type.

TCRdb names Illumina HiSeq 1500 as the instrument used. TCRdb cleaned the public reads at Q25 with fastp, built clones with MiXCR and kept in-frame beta chains. Entries are consolidated by CDR3 protein sequence, retaining the most common genes and DNA. In this sample the table shows roughly 220,000 distinct CDR3 sequences, around 35% of which occur a single time. Jointly, the top ten make up 55% to 70% of the sample. Its CDR3 holds 12 amino acids, cysteine through phenylalanine. Only the CDR3 DNA is retained, 36 bases long and in frame from the first base. V is shortened by 5 bases, J by 8 bases, and the region joining them spans 12 bases. The germline V gene (reference sequence) supplies CDR1 MNHEY and CDR2 SMNVEV.

This TCR came from a human donor in good health (CMV status not recorded). Some clones in this sample may be carry-over from other donors' samples. The sequence joins TRBV27 to TRBJ1-1; TRBD1 is a possible D gene, resting on 6 matching bases. Specimen: CD8+ T cells from cultured PBMCs, collected from culture after CMV antigen stimulation. The CDR3 sequence is CASSPNRVEAFF. The DNA reads TGTGCCAGCAGTCCAAACAGGGTGGAAGCTTTCTTT.